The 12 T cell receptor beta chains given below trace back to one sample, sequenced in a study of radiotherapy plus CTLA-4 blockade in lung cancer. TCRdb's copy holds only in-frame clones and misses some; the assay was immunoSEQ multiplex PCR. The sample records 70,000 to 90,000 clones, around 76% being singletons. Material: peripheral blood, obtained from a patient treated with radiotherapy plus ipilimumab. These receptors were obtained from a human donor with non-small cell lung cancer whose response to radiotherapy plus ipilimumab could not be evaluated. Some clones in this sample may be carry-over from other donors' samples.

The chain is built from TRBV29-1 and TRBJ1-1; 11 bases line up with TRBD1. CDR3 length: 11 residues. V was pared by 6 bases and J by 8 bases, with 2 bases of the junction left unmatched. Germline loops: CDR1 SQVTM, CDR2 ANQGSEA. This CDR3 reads CSVGQGAEAFF. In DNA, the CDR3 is TGCAGCGTCGGACAGGGGGCCGAAGCTTTCTTT.

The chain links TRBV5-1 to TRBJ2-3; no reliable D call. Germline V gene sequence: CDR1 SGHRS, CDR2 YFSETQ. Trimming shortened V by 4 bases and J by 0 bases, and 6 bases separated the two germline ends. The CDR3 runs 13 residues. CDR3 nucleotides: TGCGCCAGCAGCATCTACAGCACAGATACGCAGTATTTT. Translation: CASSIYSTDTQYF.

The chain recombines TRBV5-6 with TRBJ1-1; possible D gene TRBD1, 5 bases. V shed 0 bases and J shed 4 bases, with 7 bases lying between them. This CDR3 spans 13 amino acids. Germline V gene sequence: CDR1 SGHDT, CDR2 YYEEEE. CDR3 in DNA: TGTGCCAGCAGCTTGGAAGGGGTCACTGAAGCTTTCTTT. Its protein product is CASSLEGVTEAFF.

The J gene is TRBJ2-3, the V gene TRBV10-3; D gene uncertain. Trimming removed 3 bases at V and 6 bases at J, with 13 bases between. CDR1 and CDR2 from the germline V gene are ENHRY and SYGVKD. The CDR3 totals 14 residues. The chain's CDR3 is CAISDEAPPDTQYF. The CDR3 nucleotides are TGTGCCATCAGTGACGAGGCCCCCCCGGATACGCAGTATTTT.

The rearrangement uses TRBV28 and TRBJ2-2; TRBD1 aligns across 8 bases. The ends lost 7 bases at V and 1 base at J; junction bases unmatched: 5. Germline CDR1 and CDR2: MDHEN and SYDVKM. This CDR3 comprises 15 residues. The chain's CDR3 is CASILGTGNTGELFF. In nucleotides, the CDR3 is TGTGCCAGCATCCTTGGGACAGGGAACACCGGGGAGCTGTTTTTT.

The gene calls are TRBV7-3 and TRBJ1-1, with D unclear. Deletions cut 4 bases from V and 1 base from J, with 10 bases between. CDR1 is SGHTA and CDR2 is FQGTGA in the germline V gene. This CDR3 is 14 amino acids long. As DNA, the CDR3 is TGTGCCAGCAGCTCGTCCAGTGGGAACACTGAAGCTTTCTTT. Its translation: CASSSSSGNTEAFF.

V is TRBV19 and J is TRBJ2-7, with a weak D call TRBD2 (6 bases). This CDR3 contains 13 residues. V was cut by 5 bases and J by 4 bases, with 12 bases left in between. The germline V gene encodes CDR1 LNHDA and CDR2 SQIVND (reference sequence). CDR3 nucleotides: TGTGCCAGTAGTGTCGGGACTCCATACGAGCAGTACTTC. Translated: CASSVGTPYEQYF.

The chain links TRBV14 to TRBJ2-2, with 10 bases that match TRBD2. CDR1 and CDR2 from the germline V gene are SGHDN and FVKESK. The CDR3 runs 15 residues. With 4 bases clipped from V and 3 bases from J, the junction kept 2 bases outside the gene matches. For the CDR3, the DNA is TGTGCCAGCAGCCGTACTAGCGGGGACACCGGGGAGCTGTTTTTT. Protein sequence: CASSRTSGDTGELFF.

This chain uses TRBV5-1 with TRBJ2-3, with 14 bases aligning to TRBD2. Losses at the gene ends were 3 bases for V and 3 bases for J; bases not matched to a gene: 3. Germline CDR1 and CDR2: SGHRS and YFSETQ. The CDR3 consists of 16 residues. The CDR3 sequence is CASSSTSGGATDTQYF. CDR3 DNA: TGCGCCAGCAGCTCGACTAGCGGGGGGGCTACAGATACGCAGTATTTT.

CDR3 sequence: CASSLSTGGTEAFF. CDR3 coding DNA: TGTGCCAGCAGTCTTTCGACAGGGGGAACTGAAGCTTTCTTT. The rearrangement joins TRBV6-5 to TRBJ1-1; 9 bases agree with TRBD1. The CDR3 is 14 amino acids. Germline lookup yields CDR1 MNHEY and CDR2 SVGAGI. Trimming cost V 5 bases and J 5 bases; bases outside gene matches: 6.

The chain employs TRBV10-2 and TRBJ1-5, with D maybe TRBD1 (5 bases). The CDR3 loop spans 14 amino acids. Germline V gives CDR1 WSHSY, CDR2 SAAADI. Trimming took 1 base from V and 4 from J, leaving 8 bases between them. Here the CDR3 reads CASSELGRNQPQHF. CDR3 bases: TGCGCCAGCAGTGAGTTGGGGCGAAATCAGCCCCAGCATTTT.

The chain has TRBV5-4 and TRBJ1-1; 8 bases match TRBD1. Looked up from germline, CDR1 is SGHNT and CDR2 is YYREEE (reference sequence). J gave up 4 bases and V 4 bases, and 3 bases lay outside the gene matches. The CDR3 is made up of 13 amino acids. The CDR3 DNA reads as TGTGCCAGCAGCAAAACAGGGGGCACTGAAGCTTTCTTT. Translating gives CASSKTGGTEAFF.